Sequencing of this TCR beta chain was carried out in a study of T cells in Graves' hyperthyroidism and ophthalmopathy. PBMCs stemmed from over 7.5 ml fresh peripheral blood. Amplified regions were TCR beta CDR3 sequences from RNA transcripts. TCR CDR3 regions were first amplified by RT-PCR with HTBI primers. TCRdb analysed the multiplex PCR reads with MiXCR anew, one entry per CDR3 protein. Of roughly 420,000 distinct CDR3 sequences in the sample, less than 20% were seen once. Trimming pared 1 base from V and 8 bases from J, leaving 9 bases between. The CDR3 has 14 residues. The sequencing input was blood. This sequence was found in a woman aged 18-35 years with Graves' hyperthyroidism. The rearrangement uses TRBV12-3 or TRBV12-4 and TRBJ1-6; a weak D match, TRBD1 (5 bases). As DNA, the CDR3 is TGTGCCAGCAGTTTAGTGGCAGGGCATTCACCCCTCCACTTT. It is translated as CASSLVAGHSPLHF.